This T cell receptor (beta chain) was captured by sequencing in a study of blood T cell repertoires in COVID-19. Study as a whole: The analysed material was cDNA or gDNA that came from T cells, B-cell-depleted T cells, or PBMCs.

Sequencing used immunoSEQ multiplex PCR; TCRdb keeps in-frame clones, though not all of them. This table holds some 300,000 clones, about nine tenths found once. The source material was peripheral blood. The TCR originated in a woman aged 25 to 39 who had recovered from COVID-19.

DNA for the CDR3: TGTGCCTGGAGTCCGGGACAGGGCTCTGGAAACACCATATATTTT. It translates to CAWSPGQGSGNTIYF. The chain recombines TRBV30 with TRBJ1-3; 9 nucleotides match TRBD1. Germline V gene lookup returns CDR1 GTSNPN and CDR2 SVGIG (reference sequence). V lost 2 bases and J lost 0; bases outside the gene matches: 2. CDR3 length equals 15 residues.